This T cell receptor (beta chain) was captured in a study of cytomegalovirus exposure and HLA in healthy donors (dated by TCRdb to 2015 to 2018). Regarding the study in general: The 500 to 800 repertoires of the first cohort and the roughly 120 validation repertoires were produced on the same platform, according to a later analysis. The study aimed to test whether cataloging public T cell receptors could reveal signatures of past pathogen exposure. A separate validation cohort of roughly 120 different subjects was used in addition to the roughly 640-subject first cohort. High-throughput TCR immunosequencing, statistical association of individual TCRs with disease status, and machine learning were combined to predict cytomegalovirus infection status.

The table lists this clone with a count of one. Its antigen is still unknown. No base-level quality is on record; no much larger clone is a single base apart. Library construction relied on the immunoSEQ multiplex PCR assay. The original pipeline was this. A statistical classification framework was developed to diagnose cytomegalovirus status using the catalog of TCR beta chain sequences. This immuneACCESS table, as held by TCRdb, lists in-frame sequences with V and J called but not all clones. Of the missing ones, under half trace to an unresolved V gene in checked studies; the others have no known cause. The V and J calls and clone size were taken over from that table, and D and trimming were inferred from the DNA. The table for this sample lists about 150,000 clones; 86% of them were counted only once. The ten largest make up over 2% of the sample. Separate from the roughly 660-subject first cohort, the validation cohort of roughly 130 subjects was the group to which the donors belonged.

Broad study findings and their caveats: In vitro tests confirmed that a few of the cytomegalovirus-associated TCR beta chains recognize cytomegalovirus antigens. A total of 150 or so TCR beta chains were listed by the study as associated with cytomegalovirus. The authors suggested that the approach could potentially be generalized to other disease states and immunological phenotypes. Most TCR sequences were observed very rarely across donors, whereas some public TCRs were present in many individuals. Subsequent analysis determined that TCRs grouped into clusters in the first cohort also showed a tendency toward co-occurrence across the 120 or so validation repertoires, and 94% of cluster scores exceeded 0. A later analysis lacked HLA typing for the validation cohort, so it scored co-occurrence in that cohort across all 130 or so repertoires. The classifier was reported to diagnose cytomegalovirus status with high specificity and sensitivity in both the original and validation cohorts.

The material sequenced was PBMCs. The sequence derives from a human donor in good health.

The sequence in DNA is TGTGCCAGCAGTTTTAGGGGCGGGGGCTCCTACGAGCAGTACTTC. This sequence encodes CASSFRGGGSYEQYF. This receptor chain uses TRBV27 and TRBJ2-7; 7 nucleotides in the junction match TRBD2. The germline V gene (reference sequence) sets CDR1 to MNHEY and CDR2 to SMNVEV. The CDR3 has 15 amino acids, counting the end cysteine and phenylalanine. Just the 45-base CDR3 DNA is kept, in frame starting at base 1. V is trimmed back by 3 bases and J by 0 bases, and the junction contains 5 bases that no gene match accounts for.